This T cell receptor beta chain was profiled in a study of tumor and adjacent non-tumor tissue in lung cancer (dated by TCRdb to 2016 to 2019). About the full investigation: By cancer type, the cohort comprised under 15 adenocarcinoma patients, a couple of squamous cell carcinoma patients and 1 small cell lung cancer patient. The 15 or so patients were aged roughly 30 to 85 years, included around ten men and 5 women, and had TNM stage I to III disease. Sequencing produced 125,075,908 productive TCRbeta reads in total, an average of approximately 4.5 million reads per sample. Using bulk TCRbeta repertoires from approximately 15 lung cancer patients, the study set lung tumor tissue side by side with matched distant non-tumor lung tissue. For each patient, one tumor sample and one normal lung sample were taken, giving a few dozen paired specimens that underwent TCRbeta CDR3 sequencing. The full study reports these points: The cohort had only 15 patients, and the authors noted that larger samples and more detailed clinical data are needed. Peripheral blood was not sequenced, so blood TCRbeta repertoires in these lung cancer patients were not examined. Tumor tissue showed significantly greater TCR diversity (inverse Simpson) than normal lung tissue (about 400 vs 180, P = 0.0075, Mann-Whitney U test). In normal lung, the top 100 clones accounted for a significantly larger cumulative share of the repertoire than in tumor tissue. The methods do not name the sequencing platform or mention unique molecular identifiers. Significantly higher TCR diversity was found in younger patients, and higher tumor TCR diversity was associated with shorter overall and disease-free survival.

Library construction relied on multiplex PCR. Sequencing used an Illumina HiSeq 2500. TCRbeta libraries were constructed through three rounds of nested PCR with primers (Table S4) according to protocols modified from ARM-PCR. PCR products of 200-500 bp were gel-excised and purified with the QIAquick gel extraction kit before sequencing. The original methods were these. Trimmomatic was used to clean the reads, FLASH was used to merge the reads into complete CDR3 sequences, and MiTCR was used to assign the reads to V(D)J germline segments. Clonal diversity was calculated as the inverse Simpson's index using VDJtools. In-frame sequences lacking a premature stop codon were counted as productive reads. In-frame beta chains were kept once TCRdb had trimmed the public reads at Q25 with fastp and called clones with MiXCR. Duplicate CDR3 protein sequences are folded into a single record with the most common DNA and genes. These V and J calls derive from TCRdb rather than the authors' analysis. The sample records 35,000 to 55,000 distinct CDR3 sequences, 60% to 70% of which are singletons. The leading ten clones occupy under 20% of the sample.

There are many counts of this clonotype. What antigen it recognizes has not been identified. No base quality information exists; no much larger clone differs at one position. RNA was extracted from bulk unsorted tissue and checked for quality with a NanoDrop ND-1000 and an Agilent 2100. Normal lung samples were distant non-tumor tissue taken more than 3 cm from the tumor edge. The donors were newly diagnosed lung cancer patients admitted for thoracic surgery in China from August to November 2014 who had not received prior chemotherapy. The study excluded patients who had received radiotherapy or chemotherapy before or who had another cancer at the same time. Surgical tissue pieces of 1-2 cm3 were preserved in RNAlater solution and stored at -80 °C until use. The source material was distant non-tumor lung tissue. This receptor was obtained from a woman aged 40 to 50 with non-small cell lung cancer.

The CDR3 protein sequence reads: CASSYWGVWLGETQYF. The sequenced DNA is TGTGCCAGCAGTTACTGGGGCGTCTGGCTGGGGGAGACCCAGTACTTC. The chain uses TRBV6-5 and TRBJ2-5; the best D guess is TRBD1, with 5 bases matching. The trim is 1 base for V and 5 bases for J, with a gap of 17 bases between the germline ends. CDR1 is given as MNHEY and CDR2 as SVGAGI, both from the germline V gene. The CDR3 runs 16 amino acids, cysteine and phenylalanine included. Of the read, only the CDR3 DNA is kept; its 48 bases are in frame from base 1.